Each of the 29 T cell receptor beta chains below was sequenced from the same sample in a study of shared clonotypes between healthy human individuals. Libraries were prepared by immunoSEQ multiplex PCR; TCRdb keeps only in-frame clonotypes and omits some of them. The sample has roughly 2.5 million clones; 90% to 95% are singletons. The sample taken for sequencing was naive CD4+ T cells sorted from blood. Subset described: CD45RA+ positively selected. Receptor source: a man younger than 30 in good health.

The chain employs TRBV7-6 and TRBJ2-3; the D is unclear. V was pared by 5 bases and J by 0 bases, with 3 bases between. The germline V gene has CDR1 SGHVS and CDR2 FNYEAQ. The CDR3 loop spans 12 amino acids. The DNA of the CDR3 is TGTGCCAGCAGCATTAGCACAGATACGCAGTATTTT. As protein: CASSISTDTQYF.

The rearrangement links TRBV4-1 to TRBJ2-7; the match to TRBD2 covers 12 bases. V gave up 0 bases and J gave up 7 bases; unmatched junction bases: 7. CDR3 length equals 16 residues. Germline CDR1 and CDR2: MGHRA and YSYEKL. This chain's CDR3 is CASSQDWLAGGPEQYF. The CDR3 nucleotides read TGCGCCAGCAGCCAAGATTGGCTAGCGGGAGGGCCAGAGCAGTACTTC.

This chain uses TRBV10-1 with TRBJ2-7; 8 bases agree with TRBD1. Germline loops: CDR1 WNHNN, CDR2 SYGVQD (reference sequence). V gave up 6 bases and J gave up 7 bases; unmatched junction bases: 8. There are 13 residues in the CDR3. CDR3 nucleotides: TGCGCCAGCAGACCCAGGGGGCACCGGGAGCAGTACTTC. This encodes CASRPRGHREQYF.

The chain combines TRBV7-9 with TRBJ1-3; D gene uncertain. Trimming took 1 base from V and 2 from J, leaving 9 bases between them. This CDR3 spans 15 amino acids. Germline V gives CDR1 SEHNR, CDR2 FQNEAQ (reference sequence). In nucleotides, the CDR3 is TGTGCCAGCAGCTTAGAAGGGAGGGCTGGAAACACCATATATTTT. Residues: CASSLEGRAGNTIYF.

About this clone itself: Other nucleotide sequences from this sample produce the same CDR3. This chain connects TRBV2 to TRBJ2-1; 12 bases match TRBD2. The V gene end was trimmed by 1 base and the J gene end by 6 bases; junction bases not matched to a gene: 1. The V gene's germline CDR1 is SNHLY and CDR2 FYNNEI. This CDR3 is built from 15 residues. CDR3: CASSEGLAGVNEQFF. Here the CDR3 DNA reads TGTGCCAGCAGTGAAGGACTAGCGGGAGTCAATGAGCAGTTCTTC.

This chain uses TRBV5-1 with TRBJ2-6, with a tentative D call TRBD2 (5 bases). The CDR3 runs 15 residues. V lost 4 bases to trimming and J lost 0 bases, with 8 bases between them. Germline V gene data show CDR1 as SGHRS and CDR2 as YFSETQ. The CDR3 bases are TGCGCCAGCAGCCCGGGGTCCTCTGGGGCCAACGTCCTGACTTTC. This translates into CASSPGSSGANVLTF. Filled out from reference TRBV5-1 and TRBJ2-6, the complete variable domain reads KAGVTQTPRYLIKTRGQQVTLSCSPISGHRSVSWYQQTPGQGLQFLFEYFSETQRNKGNFPGRFSGRQFSNSRSEMNVSTLELGDSALYLCASSPGSSGANVLTFGAGSRLTVL.

Note on this clone: The sample contains more than one DNA sequence encoding this CDR3. The CDR3 sequence is CASSDSYNEQFF. In nucleotides, the CDR3 is TGTGCCAGCAGCGACTCCTACAATGAGCAGTTCTTC. The chain combines TRBV7-8 with TRBJ2-1; no definite D call. Germline V gene data show CDR1 as SGHVS and CDR2 as FQNEAQ. Trimming shortened V by 5 bases and J by 0 bases, and 2 bases separated the two germline ends. The CDR3 sequence is 12 residues long.

V usage is TRBV18 and J usage is TRBJ1-2; D remains unclear. The CDR3 spans 12 residues. Trimming shortened V by 4 bases and J by 8 bases, and 11 bases separated the two germline ends. Germline V gives CDR1 KGHSH, CDR2 LQKENI. The CDR3 loop is CASSLQYSGYTF. CDR3 DNA: TGTGCCAGCTCACTCCAATACTCGGGCTACACCTTC.

This chain joins TRBV5-5 and TRBJ2-3, with no clear D. The CDR3 totals 15 residues. V lost 4 bases, J lost 2 bases, and 14 bases lay in between. The germline gives CDR1 SGHKS, CDR2 YYEKEE (reference sequence). This CDR3 reads CASSLALTPTDTQYF. As DNA, the CDR3 is TGTGCCAGCAGCCTCGCATTAACCCCCACAGATACGCAGTATTTT.

This clone occurred a few times. Other DNA sequences in the sample encode the same CDR3. This sequence joins TRBV5-4 and TRBJ1-1; a weak D match, TRBD1 (6 bases). Trimming cost V 4 bases and J 0 bases, with 10 bases left between them. Germline values: CDR1 SGHNT, CDR2 YYREEE (reference sequence). The CDR3 has 14 residues. CDR3 protein: CASSLGTLNTEAFF. The CDR3 nucleotides are TGTGCCAGCAGCCTCGGGACACTGAACACTGAAGCTTTCTTT. The full variable domain, rest sourced from reference TRBV5-4 and TRBJ1-1, is ETGVTQSPTHLIKTRGQQVTLRCSSQSGHNTVSWYQQALGQGPQFIFQYYREEENGRGNFPPRFSGLQFPNYSSELNVNALELDDSALYLCASSLGTLNTEAFFGQGTRLTVV.

The chain links TRBV2 to TRBJ2-5; weak D call: TRBD2 (6 bases). CDR3 length: 13 residues. Germline-derived CDR1 and CDR2 are SNHLY and FYNNEI. Trimming cost V 5 bases and J 5 bases, with 12 bases left between them. Here the CDR3 DNA reads TGTGCCAGCAGTTGGGCAGGGAGGGAGACCCAGTACTTC. Amino acid sequence: CASSWAGRETQYF.

This clone showed up just a few times. Other DNA sequences in this specimen translate into the identical CDR3. This chain connects TRBV18 to TRBJ1-5; D is unresolved. Germline V gene lookup returns CDR1 KGHSH and CDR2 LQKENI. The CDR3 totals 13 residues. The V end was cut by 3 bases, the J end by 5 bases, with 8 bases between. CDR3 in amino acids: CASSPSVDQPQHF. The CDR3, as DNA: TGTGCCAGCTCACCTTCCGTAGATCAGCCCCAGCATTTT. Filled out from reference TRBV18 and TRBJ1-5, the complete variable domain reads NAGVMQNPRHLVRRRGQEARLRCSPMKGHSHVYWYRQLPEEGLKFMVYLQKENIIDESGMPKERFSAEFPKEGPSILRIQQVVRGDSAAYFCASSPSVDQPQHFGDGTRLSIL.

The chain is built from TRBV28 and TRBJ1-5; 7 nucleotides line up with TRBD1. Germline-derived CDR1 and CDR2 are MDHEN and SYDVKM. With 5 bases clipped from V and 3 bases from J, the junction kept 13 bases outside the gene matches. CDR3 length equals 17 residues. CDR3 sequence (DNA): TGTGCCAGCAGTCTCACGACAGGGACCTCTTTCAATCAGCCCCAGCATTTT. It is translated as CASSLTTGTSFNQPQHF.

The chain couples TRBV2 to TRBJ2-1; D is possibly TRBD1 or TRBD2 (5 bases each). The CDR3 contains 15 residues. Trimming left V 4 bases short and J 3 bases short, with 13 bases between. Germline assignment: CDR1 SNHLY and CDR2 FYNNEI. The CDR3 nucleotides are TGTGCCAGCAGTGTCCCCGGGACCGTCTACAATGAGCAGTTCTTC. Its translation: CASSVPGTVYNEQFF. Looking up the rest from reference TRBV2 and TRBJ2-1 gives the full variable domain: EPEVTQTPSHQVTQMGQEVILRCVPISNHLYFYWYRQILGQKVEFLVSFYNNEISEKSEIFDDQFSVERPDGSNFTLKIRSTKLEDSAMYFCASSVPGTVYNEQFFGPGTRLTVL.

V and J are TRBV29-1 and TRBJ2-3; 15 bases map to TRBD2. Germline V gives CDR1 SQVTM, CDR2 ANQGSEA. V dropped 7 bases and J dropped 2; count of bases not matched to a gene: 7. CDR3 size: 16 residues. The CDR3 region has the DNA TGCAGCGGGACTAGCGGGGGGGGCCAGGTCACAGATACGCAGTATTTT. This sequence encodes CSGTSGGGQVTDTQYF.

V gene TRBV6-1 combines with J gene TRBJ1-2, with 9 bases fitting TRBD1. The CDR3 runs 15 residues. Germline V gene lookup returns CDR1 MNHNS and CDR2 SASEGT. J gave up 5 bases and V 8 bases, and 12 bases lay outside the gene matches. CDR3 region: CASEGTGLRGYGYTF. CDR3 nucleotide sequence: TGTGCCAGCGAGGGGACAGGGCTACGGGGGTATGGCTACACCTTC.

DNA for the CDR3: TGCGCCAGCAGCTTCGTCGACAGGTCGCGGGAGACCCAGTACTTC. Protein product: CASSFVDRSRETQYF. The chain is built from TRBV5-1 and TRBJ2-5; TRBD1 might be the D (6 bases). The CDR3 runs to 15 residues. The V end lost 2 bases, the J end lost 5 bases, and 16 bases lay between the germline ends. Germline V gene sequence: CDR1 SGHRS, CDR2 YFSETQ.

CDR3 protein: CAWRPTLPGTEAFF. In DNA, the CDR3 is TGTGCCTGGAGACCTACACTTCCCGGGACTGAAGCTTTCTTT. V usage is TRBV30 and J usage is TRBJ1-1; no clear D gene. The V gene lost 3 bases and the J gene lost 5 bases, with 16 bases spanning the gap. Germline assignment: CDR1 GTSNPN and CDR2 SVGIG (reference sequence). The CDR3 has 14 amino acids.

J is TRBJ1-1 and V is TRBV5-4, with D uncertain. Between the trimmed V and J ends, which lost 4 bases and 7 bases, there was a span of 17 bases. The CDR3 totals 14 residues. Germline assignment: CDR1 SGHNT and CDR2 YYREEE (reference sequence). The CDR3 nucleotides are TGTGCCAGCAGCCCGAAGACACTGGGAGGTGAAGCTTTCTTT. It codes for CASSPKTLGGEAFF.

For this clone: Other nucleotide sequences from this sample produce the same CDR3. In DNA, the CDR3 is TGCGCCAGCAGCCAAGCGGGCCCCGGGGAGCTGTTTTTT. It codes for CASSQAGPGELFF. The rearrangement joins TRBV4-1 to TRBJ2-2; D is uncertain. The V and J ends lost 1 base and 6 bases respectively, with 6 bases between them. The CDR3 runs 13 residues. CDR1 MGHRA and CDR2 YSYEKL come from the germline V gene.

For this clone: Other DNA sequences within the sample encode an identical CDR3. The rearrangement joins TRBV4-1 to TRBJ2-3, with TRBD2 matching over 11 bases. V was clipped by 1 base and J by 3 bases; unmatched bases: 6. This CDR3 is built from 17 residues. Germline V gives CDR1 MGHRA, CDR2 YSYEKL. Here the CDR3 reads CASSQVASGGSTDTQYF. The DNA for the CDR3 is TGCGCCAGCAGCCAAGTGGCTAGCGGGGGGTCTACAGATACGCAGTATTTT.

The V call is TRBV7-8, the J call TRBJ2-7, with D hard to call. The CDR3 consists of 12 residues. Germline-derived CDR1 and CDR2 are SGHVS and FQNEAQ. V was trimmed by 1 base and J by 13 bases, leaving 14 bases between them. In DNA, the CDR3 is TGTGCCAGCAGCTTAGTCGCCTCGTCCCAATACTTC. Protein: CASSLVASSQYF.

The gene calls are TRBV2 and TRBJ1-5; TRBD1 might be the D (5 bases). Trimming pared 6 bases from V and 3 bases from J, leaving 12 bases between. The CDR3 is 14 amino acids. Looked up from germline, CDR1 is SNHLY and CDR2 is FYNNEI. This chain's CDR3 is CASSRTSDNQPQHF. CDR3 sequence (DNA): TGTGCCAGCAGCCGGACAAGCGACAATCAGCCCCAGCATTTT.

The chain couples TRBV28 to TRBJ2-7, with a possible D match to TRBD2 (6 bases). The CDR3 is 16 amino acids. Looked up from germline, CDR1 is MDHEN and CDR2 is SYDVKM. Trimming shortened V by 5 bases and J by 2 bases, and 19 bases separated the two germline ends. CDR3 protein: CASSRSLGRGTYEQYF. CDR3 coding DNA: TGTGCCAGCAGTCGCTCCCTCGGGCGGGGTACCTACGAGCAGTACTTC.

The CDR3 nucleotides read TGTGCCAGCAGTGAATCGGGGGTGGGGGTTCCTGAAGCTTTCTTT. Its translation: CASSESGVGVPEAFF. The chain carries TRBV6-1 and TRBJ1-1; D is perhaps TRBD1 (5 bases). Trimming left V 2 bases short and J 6 bases short, with 16 bases between. The CDR3 covers 15 residues. Germline V gene data show CDR1 as MNHNS and CDR2 as SASEGT.

J is TRBJ2-1 and V is TRBV10-3, with 8 bases lining up with TRBD2. Germline V CDR1 and CDR2: ENHRY, SYGVKD. Trimming took 2 bases from V and 5 from J; bases not matched to a gene: 5. The length of the CDR3 is 15 residues. The CDR3 DNA follows: TGTGCCATCAGTGAGAACGCGGGAGGAGACAATGAGCAGTTCTTC. Its protein product is CAISENAGGDNEQFF.

The chain employs TRBV5-4 and TRBJ2-3; D is unresolved. Trimming cost V 0 bases and J 3 bases, with 11 bases left between them. This CDR3 region has 15 residues. CDR1 SGHNT and CDR2 YYREEE come from the germline V gene (reference sequence). CDR3 bases: TGTGCCAGCAGCTTGGACGTGTACACTACAGATACGCAGTATTTT. It is translated as CASSLDVYTTDTQYF.

As concerns this clone: Other DNA sequences in the sample encode the same CDR3. The rearrangement uses TRBV19 and TRBJ2-7; 7 nucleotides line up with TRBD1. Germline V CDR1 and CDR2: LNHDA, SQIVND (reference sequence). V trimming: 5 bases; J trimming: 2 bases; junction bases outside the gene matches: 3. This CDR3 has 13 residues. CDR3 coding DNA: TGTGCCAGTAGTCCGGGACAGCCCTACGAGCAGTACTTC. Translation: CASSPGQPYEQYF.

The J gene is TRBJ2-7, the V gene TRBV2; D uncertain. CDR1 is SNHLY, CDR2 FYNNEI, per germline. The CDR3 covers 10 residues. Trimming took off 8 bases at V and 6 bases at J, with 8 bases between the two ends. The CDR3 DNA follows: TGTGCCAGCGCCGGCTCCGAGCAGTACTTC. Residues: CASAGSEQYF.